This T cell receptor (beta chain) is from a study of T cell responses to AZD1222 COVID-19 vaccine. The count of this clone is one. The antigen remains undetermined. General study findings and limits: Spike was spanned by vaccine-associated CD4 TCRs, which were dominant at 160-218 and 743-854.

Germline CDR1 reads MNHEY; CDR2 reads SMNVEV (reference sequence). CDR3 length equals 13 residues. V shed 6 bases, J shed 4 bases, and the junction held 3 bases outside the gene matches. Sequencing was performed with immunoSEQ multiplex PCR; in TCRdb, only in-frame clones are kept and a portion is missing. This sample has 130,000 to 150,000 clones, with about 82% found just once. The source material was peripheral blood, sampled 28 days after the second AZD1222 dose. This sequence joins TRBV27 and TRBJ2-7, with 10 bases matching TRBD1. This receptor was obtained from an adult who received the AZD1222 COVID-19 vaccine. The CDR3 sequence is CASRRTGGYEQYF. The CDR3 DNA sequence: TGTGCCAGCAGGAGGACAGGGGGGTACGAGCAGTACTTC.